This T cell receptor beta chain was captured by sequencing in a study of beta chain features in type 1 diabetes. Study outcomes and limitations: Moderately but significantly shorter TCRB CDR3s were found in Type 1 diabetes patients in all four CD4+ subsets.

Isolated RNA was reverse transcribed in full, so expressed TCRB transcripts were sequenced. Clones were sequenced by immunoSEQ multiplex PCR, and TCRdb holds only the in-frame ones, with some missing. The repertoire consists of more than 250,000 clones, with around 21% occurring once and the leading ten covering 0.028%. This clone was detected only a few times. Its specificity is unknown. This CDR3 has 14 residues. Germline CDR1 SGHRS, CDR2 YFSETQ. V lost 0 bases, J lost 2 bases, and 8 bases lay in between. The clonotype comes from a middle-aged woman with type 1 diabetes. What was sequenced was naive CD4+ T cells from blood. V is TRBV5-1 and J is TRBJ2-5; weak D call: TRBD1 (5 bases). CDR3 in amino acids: CASSLGYRQETQYF. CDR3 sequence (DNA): TGCGCCAGCAGCTTGGGCTACAGGCAAGAGACCCAGTACTTC.